These 30 T cell receptor beta chains originate from one sample sequenced in a study of blood T cell repertoires in COVID-19. Assay: immunoSEQ multiplex PCR; the TCRdb copy retains only in-frame clones and omits some. The data contain over 300,000 clones, 75% to 90% of them singletons. The sequencing sample was made of PBMCs or T cells enriched from blood (not recorded which). Receptors originate from a man aged 30 to 39 who had recovered from COVID-19.

This chain connects TRBV7-2 to TRBJ1-3; possible D gene TRBD1, 6 bases. CDR1 is SGHTA and CDR2 is FQGNSA in the germline V gene. This CDR3 has 15 amino acids. With 5 bases removed from V and 8 bases from J, the gap between germline ends came to 19 bases. DNA of the CDR3: TGTGCCAGCAGCCGGGGGGACACAGGTTTGGACACCATATATTTT. Protein sequence: CASSRGDTGLDTIYF. Looking up the rest from reference TRBV7-2 and TRBJ1-3 gives the full variable domain: GAGVSQSPSNKVTEKGKDVELRCDPISGHTALYWYRQSLGQGLEFLIYFQGNSAPDKSGLPSDRFSAERTGGSVSTLTIQRTQQEDSAVYLCASSRGDTGLDTIYFGEGSWLTVV.

This clone has just one count. V and J are TRBV3-1 (or the pseudogene TRBV3-2) and TRBJ2-1; 7 nucleotides align to TRBD1. The CDR3 runs 13 residues. From germline, CDR1 is LGHDT and CDR2 YNNKEL (reference sequence). J lost 4 bases, V lost 7 bases, and 4 bases had no gene match. This CDR3 reads CASKRQGYNEQFF. The CDR3 nucleotides are TGTGCCAGCAAACGACAGGGATACAATGAGCAGTTCTTC.

Concerning this clone itself: Other DNA sequences from this sample encode an identical CDR3 as well. The chain employs TRBV9 and TRBJ1-1; weak D call: TRBD1 (5 bases). The CDR3 runs to 13 residues. Germline CDR1 and CDR2: SGDLS and YYNGEE. Trimming took off 1 base at V and 1 base at J, with 5 bases between the two ends. Here the CDR3 reads CASSVQGNTEAFF. For the CDR3, the DNA is TGTGCCAGCAGCGTACAGGGGAACACTGAAGCTTTCTTT. Full variable domain (missing parts from reference TRBV9 and TRBJ1-1): DSGVTQTPKHLITATGQRVTLRCSPRSGDLSVYWYQQSLDQGLQFLIQYYNGEERAKGNILERFSAQQFPDLHSELNLSSLELGDSALYFCASSVQGNTEAFFGQGTRLTVV.

The V and J genes are TRBV12-3 or TRBV12-4 and TRBJ2-1; 9 bases are a match to TRBD1. The ends lost 8 bases at V and 8 bases at J; junction bases unmatched: 7. The CDR3 consists of 13 residues. This chain's CDR3 is CASRDRETDEQFF. Here the CDR3 DNA reads TGTGCCAGCCGGGACAGGGAAACGGATGAGCAGTTCTTC.

J is TRBJ1-1 and V is TRBV18; maybe TRBD1 (5 bases). With 0 bases removed from V and 10 bases from J, the gap between germline ends came to 12 bases. Germline assignment: CDR1 KGHSH and CDR2 LQKENI. The CDR3 has 13 residues. The CDR3 here is CASSPPAGNVAFF. CDR3 in DNA: TGTGCCAGCTCACCACCGGCAGGGAACGTAGCTTTCTTT.

The chain uses TRBV19 and TRBJ1-5; D might be TRBD1 (6 bases). CDR1 is LNHDA and CDR2 is SQIVND in the germline V gene (reference sequence). The CDR3 is made up of 15 amino acids. V gave up 7 bases and J gave up 5 bases, with 18 bases separating them. The CDR3 bases are TGTGCCAGTACTAGTCGGGGCAGGGGATATCAGCCCCAGCATTTT. Protein sequence: CASTSRGRGYQPQHF.

The rearrangement joins TRBV11-2 to TRBJ2-7; 7 bases align to TRBD2. V shed 5 bases, J shed 0 bases, and the junction held 19 bases outside the gene matches. Germline-derived CDR1 and CDR2 are SGHAT and FQNNGV. This CDR3 region has 19 residues. CDR3 protein: CASSDSGTILKPSSYEQYF. The DNA of the CDR3 is TGTGCCAGCAGCGATTCCGGGACTATATTAAAACCTTCCTCCTACGAGCAGTACTTC.

The chain joins TRBV6-1 to TRBJ1-2; no reliable D call. CDR1 and CDR2 from the germline V gene are MNHNS and SASEGT. This CDR3 comprises 13 residues. Trimming removed 2 bases from V and 1 base from J, with 5 bases in between. The CDR3 bases are TGTGCCAGCAGTGAATCTAGTAACTATGGCTACACCTTC. This encodes CASSESSNYGYTF.

The genes are TRBV7-9 and TRBJ1-1, with D possibly matching TRBD1 (5 bases). Germline-derived CDR1 and CDR2 are SEHNR and FQNEAQ (reference sequence). Trimming took 2 bases from V and 3 from J, leaving 13 bases between them. The CDR3 spans 15 residues. DNA of the CDR3: TGTGCCAGCAGCTTATTGGGGCAGGCGGACACTGAAGCTTTCTTT. Protein: CASSLLGQADTEAFF. The full variable domain, its missing parts supplied by reference TRBV7-9 and TRBJ1-1, is DTGVSQNPRHKITKRGQNVTFRCDPISEHNRLYWYRQTLGQGPEFLTYFQNEAQLEKSRLLSDRFSAERPKGSFSTLEIQRTEQGDSAMYLCASSLLGQADTEAFFGQGTRLTVV.

The V and J genes are TRBV18 and TRBJ1-4; TRBD1 is a possible D gene (5 bases). V was cut by 2 bases and J by 8 bases, with 15 bases left in between. There are 15 residues in the CDR3. CDR1 KGHSH and CDR2 LQKENI come from the germline V gene. The CDR3 loop is CASSPGGRTWEKLFF. The CDR3 DNA is TGTGCCAGCTCACCAGGCGGCCGGACATGGGAAAAACTGTTTTTT.

This clone showed up just once. V usage is TRBV15 and J usage is TRBJ1-2, with D maybe TRBD1 (5 bases). Germline CDR1 reads LNHNV; CDR2 reads YYDKDF (reference sequence). This CDR3 spans 15 amino acids. With 0 bases removed from V and 4 bases from J, the gap between germline ends came to 12 bases. DNA for the CDR3: TGTGCCACCAGCAGAGATCCCCAGGGTGGCTATGGCTACACCTTC. Its protein product is CATSRDPQGGYGYTF.

J is TRBJ1-1 and V is TRBV7-2; D gene ambiguous. The CDR3 consists of 14 residues. V lost 1 base and J 2 bases, leaving 8 bases between the germline ends. Germline assignment: CDR1 SGHTA and CDR2 FQGNSA. CDR3 sequence reads: CASSLERFNTEAFF. The CDR3, as DNA: TGTGCCAGCAGCTTAGAACGGTTCAACACTGAAGCTTTCTTT.

J is TRBJ1-6 and V is TRBV30; D is possibly TRBD1 (5 bases). Per the germline V gene, CDR1 is GTSNPN and CDR2 is SVGIG (reference sequence). V lost 0 bases and J lost 9, with 18 bases in between. The CDR3 is 16 amino acids. This CDR3 is CAWSVGTTSRGSPLHF. DNA of the CDR3: TGTGCCTGGAGTGTCGGGACTACCTCGAGGGGTTCACCCCTCCACTTT.

V gene TRBV7-2 combines with J gene TRBJ2-5; possible D gene TRBD1, 6 bases. Trimming removed 5 bases from V and 8 bases from J, with 18 bases in between. This CDR3 is 14 amino acids long. The germline gives CDR1 SGHTA, CDR2 FQGNSA. The CDR3 is CASSVPPTGRTQYF. CDR3 DNA sequence: TGTGCCAGCAGCGTACCTCCGACAGGTCGTACCCAGTACTTC. Using reference TRBV7-2 and TRBJ2-5 for the parts outside the CDR3, the full variable domain is GAGVSQSPSNKVTEKGKDVELRCDPISGHTALYWYRQSLGQGLEFLIYFQGNSAPDKSGLPSDRFSAERTGGSVSTLTIQRTQQEDSAVYLCASSVPPTGRTQYFGPGTRLLVL.

The gene calls are TRBV7-2 and TRBJ1-4; D may be TRBD1 (5 bases). The germline gives CDR1 SGHTA, CDR2 FQGNSA. This CDR3 comprises 14 residues. V was trimmed by 5 bases and J by 8 bases, leaving 15 bases between them. The CDR3 here is CASSRGGVGEKLFF. For the CDR3, the DNA is TGTGCCAGCAGCCGTGGGGGGGTAGGGGAAAAACTGTTTTTT.

The chain employs TRBV27 and TRBJ1-2, with 8 bases aligning to TRBD1. The V segment lost 7 bases and the J segment 4 bases; nucleotides outside the gene matches: 5. CDR3 length: 13 amino acids. Germline CDR1 is MNHEY and CDR2 is SMNVEV (reference sequence). The CDR3 spells CASTPGQGYGYTF. The CDR3 nucleotides read TGTGCCAGCACCCCCGGACAGGGCTATGGCTACACCTTC.

The rearrangement joins TRBV7-2 to TRBJ1-2; 7 bases align to TRBD1. The V gene end was trimmed by 5 bases and the J gene end by 7 bases; junction bases not matched to a gene: 10. This CDR3 region has 14 residues. CDR1 and CDR2 (germline): SGHTA, FQGNSA. The CDR3 protein is CASSQGQPAGGYTF. The CDR3 nucleotides read TGTGCCAGCAGCCAGGGACAGCCTGCTGGTGGCTACACCTTC.

The chain is built from TRBV6-5 and TRBJ1-1; D is ambiguous. The CDR3 is 14 amino acids. Trimming cost V 6 bases and J 6 bases, with 17 bases left between them. Germline values: CDR1 MNHEY, CDR2 SVGAGI. As DNA, the CDR3 is TGTGCCAGCAGAATAACGACGGGTTTCCCTGAAGCTTTCTTT. Translating gives CASRITTGFPEAFF.

The chain has TRBV19 and TRBJ1-6; 9 bases map to TRBD1. This CDR3 contains 13 residues. Trimming removed 5 bases from V and 9 bases from J; junction bases left unmatched: 2. CDR1 and CDR2 (germline): LNHDA, SQIVND (reference sequence). The CDR3 here is CASSRTGVSPLHF. The CDR3, as DNA: TGTGCCAGTAGTCGGACAGGGGTTTCACCCCTCCACTTT.

The rearrangement uses TRBV9 and TRBJ2-5; D is possibly TRBD1 (5 bases). Germline V CDR1 and CDR2: SGDLS, YYNGEE. There are 15 residues in the CDR3. V was shortened by 0 bases and J by 5 bases, with 14 bases between the two germline ends. The CDR3 DNA is TGTGCCAGCAGCGTAGAGAGCCGTCCAGGGGAGACCCAGTACTTC. This translates into CASSVESRPGETQYF.

In its sample, this clone was seen once. The chain links TRBV6-5 to TRBJ2-1, with TRBD1 matching over 11 bases. V shed 6 bases, J shed 8 bases, and the junction held 6 bases outside the gene matches. Germline CDR1 and CDR2: MNHEY and SVGAGI. This CDR3 comprises 14 residues. CDR3 sequence (DNA): TGTGCCAGCAGACCAGGACAGGGGGCCGATGAGCAGTTCTTC. Its translation is CASRPGQGADEQFF.

The sample holds a few counts of this clone. The chain has TRBV6-7 and TRBJ2-7; TRBD1 matches at 7 bases. TRBV6-7 carries the ORF label, with uncertain function. The CDR3 runs 16 residues. Unmatched junction bases numbered 8, after V lost 0 bases and J lost 3 bases. The CDR3 protein is CASSYSFRDRHYEQYF. The CDR3 region has the DNA TGTGCCAGCAGTTACTCGTTCCGGGACAGACACTACGAGCAGTACTTC.

The genes are TRBV2 and TRBJ1-1, with D maybe TRBD1 (6 bases). Germline V gives CDR1 SNHLY, CDR2 FYNNEI. Trimming took off 4 bases at V and 5 bases at J, with 11 bases between the two ends. This CDR3 has 13 amino acids. The CDR3 nucleotides are TGTGCCAGCAGTGCAGGGGCGAGGACTGAAGCTTTCTTT. It yields the protein CASSAGARTEAFF. Together with reference TRBV2 and TRBJ1-1, the CDR3 gives the full variable domain: EPEVTQTPSHQVTQMGQEVILRCVPISNHLYFYWYRQILGQKVEFLVSFYNNEISEKSEIFDDQFSVERPDGSNFTLKIRSTKLEDSAMYFCASSAGARTEAFFGQGTRLTVV.

The rearrangement uses TRBV9 and TRBJ1-5; no firm D call. V dropped 2 bases and J dropped 0 bases, with 9 bases sitting between them. Per germline, CDR1 SGDLS and CDR2 YYNGEE. CDR3 size: 15 residues. CDR3 DNA sequence: TGTGCCAGCAGCGTCTCGGAGAATAGCAATCAGCCCCAGCATTTT. This sequence encodes CASSVSENSNQPQHF.

The chain uses TRBV9 and TRBJ1-6; possible D gene TRBD1, 6 bases. The CDR3 has 14 residues. The V gene lost 3 bases and the J gene lost 6 bases, with 10 bases spanning the gap. The germline V gene encodes CDR1 SGDLS and CDR2 YYNGEE. The CDR3 sequence: CASSEGTSNSPLHF. The CDR3 DNA sequence: TGTGCCAGCAGCGAGGGGACAAGTAATTCACCCCTCCACTTT.

The chain couples TRBV6-5 to TRBJ2-7; 7 bases agree with TRBD1. The CDR3 is 14 amino acids. The V segment lost 3 bases and the J segment 5 bases; nucleotides outside the gene matches: 7. Looked up from germline, CDR1 is MNHEY and CDR2 is SVGAGI. The CDR3 nucleotides read TGTGCCAGCAGTTATGAGGGGGCGAGGAACGAGCAGTACTTC. It yields the protein CASSYEGARNEQYF.

The chain couples TRBV19 to TRBJ2-1, with a possible D match to TRBD1 (5 bases). The V gene's germline CDR1 is LNHDA and CDR2 SQIVND (reference sequence). The CDR3 spans 14 residues. V was cut by 3 bases and J by 10 bases, with 16 bases left in between. CDR3 in DNA: TGTGCCAGTAGTATCGACAGCACCCTCGTGGAGCAGTTCTTC. Amino acids: CASSIDSTLVEQFF. Variable domain in full (rest from reference TRBV19 and TRBJ2-1): DGGITQSPKYLFRKEGQNVTLSCEQNLNHDAMYWYRQDPGQGLRLIYYSQIVNDFQKGDIAEGYSVSREKKESFPLTVTSAQKNPTAFYLCASSIDSTLVEQFFGPGTRLTVL.

This clone was counted a single time. J is TRBJ2-7 and V is TRBV2; TRBD2 matches 11 bases. Germline assignment: CDR1 SNHLY and CDR2 FYNNEI. This CDR3 spans 14 amino acids. With V trimmed by 4 bases and J by 4 bases, 3 bases remained unmatched. The CDR3 protein is CASSVSGGAYEQYF. CDR3 bases: TGTGCCAGCAGTGTTAGCGGGGGGGCGTACGAGCAGTACTTC.

V usage is TRBV3-1 (or the pseudogene TRBV3-2) and J usage is TRBJ2-5, with TRBD2 identical over 10 bases. Germline CDR1 is LGHDT and CDR2 is YNNKEL (reference sequence). V gave up 0 bases and J gave up 1 base; unmatched junction bases: 5. The CDR3 spans 17 residues. In DNA form, the CDR3 reads TGTGCCAGCAGCCAAGATCCTCGGACTAGCGGCCAAGAGACCCAGTACTTC. It translates to CASSQDPRTSGQETQYF.

This clone was counted only a few times. This chain connects TRBV10-3 to TRBJ1-2; TRBD1 is a possible D gene (5 bases). V was shortened by 5 bases and J by 4 bases, with 11 bases between the two germline ends. The germline V gene has CDR1 ENHRY and CDR2 SYGVKD. There are 13 residues in the CDR3. The CDR3 loop is CAISLQETYGYTF. The DNA for the CDR3 is TGTGCCATCAGTTTACAGGAGACCTATGGCTACACCTTC.